This TCR beta chain was found in a study of response to subunit inactivated influenza vaccine. The CDR3 consists of 16 residues. The ends were cut back, 0 bases at V and 4 bases at J, with 13 bases in the middle. Per germline, CDR1 MNHEY and CDR2 SVGAGI. Study-level points and caveats: New T cells are recruited in small numbers by each seasonal influenza vaccination, according to the authors' suggestion.

TCRdb called the RT-PCR reads again in MiXCR, with one record for every CDR3 protein. The table lists about 700,000 distinct CDR3 sequences, approximately 14% of them singletons. In this sample, this clonotype turned up many times. Its antigen is still unknown. Sequencing was performed on PBMCs from blood, taken 14 days before vaccination. This TCR derives from a man aged 50-59 years who received an inactivated influenza vaccine. The chain carries TRBV6-5 and TRBJ2-1; weak D call: TRBD2 (7 bases). The CDR3 spells CASSYSRGGLYNEQFF. CDR3 sequence (DNA): TGTGCCAGCAGTTACTCGAGGGGGGGGCTTTACAATGAGCAGTTCTTC.